The 27 T cell receptor beta chains below all came from one sample that was sequenced in a study of CD8 T cells in Susac syndrome. It was with random hexamers that about 0.45 to 1 ug RNA was reverse transcribed. A single record per CDR3 protein comes from TCRdb applying MiXCR to the immunoSEQ multiplex PCR reads. The profile shows under 80,000 distinct CDR3 sequences, more than 85% of them singletons. Sample: CD4+ T cells from PBMCs. The receptors shown here come from a human donor with Susac syndrome.

The rearrangement joins TRBV5-5 to TRBJ1-6; D not resolved. This CDR3 is 15 amino acids long. The germline V gene has CDR1 SGHKS and CDR2 YYEKEE (reference sequence). V dropped 6 bases and J dropped 7 bases, with 17 bases sitting between them. The CDR3 DNA sequence: TGTGCCAGCATCCAAACCACCGCGGGAAATTCACCCCTCCACTTT. Translation gives CASIQTTAGNSPLHF.

The rearrangement links TRBV28 to TRBJ2-7; 11 positions agree with TRBD2. Germline trimming cut 7 bases from V and 4 bases from J; bases unmatched to any gene: 6. This CDR3 is built from 14 residues. CDR1 is MDHEN, CDR2 SYDVKM, per germline. CDR3 sequence (DNA): TGTGCCAGCATCACTAGCGGGAGTAGGTACGAGCAGTACTTC. Translated: CASITSGSRYEQYF. Together with reference TRBV28 and TRBJ2-7, the CDR3 gives the full variable domain: DVKVTQSSRYLVKRTGEKVFLECVQDMDHENMFWYRQDPGLGLRLIYFSYDVKMKEKGDIPEGYSVSREKKERFSLILESASTNQTSMYLCASITSGSRYEQYFGPGTRLTVT.

This clonotype was recorded only once. The chain joins TRBV7-2 to TRBJ2-5; 7 bases map to TRBD2. There are 16 residues in the CDR3. Germline CDR1 and CDR2: SGHTA and FQGNSA. Trimming at V came to 0 bases and at J to 0 bases, leaving 4 bases not matched to a gene. The CDR3 coding sequence is TGTGCCAGCAGCTTAGCGGGGGGGTTCAACCAAGAGACCCAGTACTTC. This sequence encodes CASSLAGGFNQETQYF.

This clonotype was counted a single time. For the CDR3, the DNA is TGTGCCAGCAGTACGTATCCGACAGAACGAGAAAACATTCAGTACTTC. This codes for CASSTYPTERENIQYF. The J gene is TRBJ2-4, the V gene TRBV6-1; possibly TRBD1 for D (5 bases). Trimming removed 5 bases from V and 5 bases from J, with 19 bases in between. There are 16 residues in the CDR3. Germline lookup yields CDR1 MNHNS and CDR2 SASEGT.

This sequence joins TRBV6-2 or TRBV6-3 and TRBJ1-1, with D unclear. Trimming stripped 6 bases from V and 7 bases from J, with 15 bases between. Per germline, CDR1 MNHEY and CDR2 SVGEGT. The CDR3 length is 13 residues. CDR3 loop: CASRREGLGEAFF. CDR3 DNA sequence: TGTGCCAGCAGGAGGGAAGGGCTTGGTGAAGCTTTCTTT.

The V call is TRBV6-1, the J call TRBJ1-5; the D is unclear. V was clipped by 7 bases and J by 4 bases, with 11 bases between them. Per germline, CDR1 MNHNS and CDR2 SASEGT. CDR3 length: 13 residues. CDR3 amino acids: CASMGSLNQPQHF. The CDR3 DNA reads as TGTGCCAGCATGGGCAGTCTAAATCAGCCCCAGCATTTT.

The chain has TRBV14 and TRBJ2-7, with TRBD1 matching over 8 bases. V lost 2 bases and J lost 2; bases outside the gene matches: 2. Germline CDR1 SGHDN, CDR2 FVKESK. This CDR3 is built from 14 residues. This chain's CDR3 is CASSQNRGAYEQYF. The CDR3 nucleotides are TGTGCCAGCAGCCAAAACAGGGGGGCCTACGAGCAGTACTTC. The entire variable domain, with the rest obtained from reference TRBV14 and TRBJ2-7, is as follows: EAGVTQFPSHSVIEKGQTVTLRCDPISGHDNLYWYRRVMGKEIKFLLHFVKESKQDESGMPNNRFLAERTGGTYSTLKVQPAELEDSGVYFCASSQNRGAYEQYFGPGTRLTVT.

This sequence joins TRBV11-2 and TRBJ1-3; possibly TRBD1 for D (5 bases). Germline V gives CDR1 SGHAT, CDR2 FQNNGV. This CDR3 contains 17 residues. V was cut by 1 base and J by 0 bases, with 13 bases left in between. CDR3 sequence reads: CASSLGWGPISGNTIYF. For the CDR3, the DNA is TGTGCCAGCAGCTTAGGGTGGGGACCGATCTCTGGAAACACCATATATTTT.

This chain links TRBV3-1 with TRBJ2-3, with a possible D match to TRBD1 (5 bases). Trimming shortened V by 0 bases and J by 5 bases, and 12 bases separated the two germline ends. Germline CDR1 and CDR2: LGHDT and YNNKEL (reference sequence). The CDR3 totals 15 residues. This chain's CDR3 is CASSQDRTREDTQYF. The CDR3 DNA is TGTGCCAGCAGCCAAGATCGAACCAGGGAAGATACGCAGTATTTT.

V usage is TRBV4-2 and J usage is TRBJ2-1, with 8 positions matching TRBD2. The CDR3 contains 15 residues. V was pared by 8 bases and J by 2 bases, with 8 bases of the junction left unmatched. Per germline, CDR1 LGHNA and CDR2 YNFKEQ. The CDR3 DNA reads as TGTGCCAGCTCCCTAAGCGGGAGCACCTACAATGAGCAGTTCTTC. This translates into CASSLSGSTYNEQFF.

This rearrangement joins TRBV12-3 or TRBV12-4 to TRBJ2-7, with D perhaps assigned TRBD1 or TRBD2 (5 bases each). The ends were cut back, 6 bases at V and 2 bases at J, with 8 bases in the middle. CDR3 size: 12 residues. CDR3 in DNA: TGTGCCAGCAGGTCGGGACCCTACGAGCAGTACTTC. Amino acids: CASRSGPYEQYF.

The rearrangement joins TRBV6-5 to TRBJ1-2, with a tentative D call TRBD1 (5 bases). The CDR3 contains 15 residues. The V gene's germline CDR1 is MNHEY and CDR2 SVGAGI. Deletions cut 7 bases from V and 0 bases from J, with 15 bases between. CDR3 sequence (DNA): TGTGCCAGCACCTCCGGGACGGCTGCTAACTATGGCTACACCTTC. It encodes CASTSGTAANYGYTF.

V usage is TRBV4-2 and J usage is TRBJ2-1; D is possibly TRBD2 (8 bases). The length of the CDR3 is 19 residues. Trimming stripped 7 bases from V and 0 bases from J, with 25 bases between. Germline V gives CDR1 LGHNA, CDR2 YNFKEQ. The CDR3 loop reads CASKKGASGLSLSYNEQFF. DNA for the CDR3: TGTGCCAGCAAAAAGGGGGCTAGCGGGCTCTCTCTCTCCTACAATGAGCAGTTCTTC.

The rearrangement uses TRBV12-3 or TRBV12-4 and TRBJ2-2; D unclear. The CDR3 consists of 14 residues. Here the CDR3 reads CAGMSLRATGELFF. DNA of the CDR3: TGTGCAGGAATGAGCCTTCGAGCCACCGGGGAGCTGTTTTTT.

This clonotype was counted between two and nine times. The chain is built from TRBV2 and TRBJ2-5; the D is unclear. V was shortened by 1 base and J by 5 bases, with 5 bases between the two germline ends. The CDR3 is made up of 12 amino acids. The germline V gene has CDR1 SNHLY and CDR2 FYNNEI. The CDR3 loop reads CASSEGRETQYF. In DNA, the CDR3 is TGTGCCAGCAGTGAAGGGCGGGAGACCCAGTACTTC.

V usage is TRBV3-1 and J usage is TRBJ2-7; weak D call: TRBD2 (6 bases). Between the trimmed V and J ends, which lost 2 bases and 6 bases, there was a span of 14 bases. The CDR3 spans 14 residues. Per the germline V gene, CDR1 is LGHDT and CDR2 is YNNKEL (reference sequence). In DNA, the CDR3 is TGTGCCAGCAGCCAACGGACCCAGGGAGGCGAGCAGTACTTC. This codes for CASSQRTQGGEQYF.

This chain connects TRBV5-4 to TRBJ2-3; TRBD2 matches at 12 bases. The CDR3 covers 14 residues. Per germline, CDR1 SGHNT and CDR2 YYREEE (reference sequence). V shed 5 bases and J 10 bases; nucleotides not matched to a gene: 8. The CDR3 nucleotides are TGTGCCAGCAGGCCCCTAGCGGGAGGGCGGGCGCAGTATTTT. This gives the protein CASRPLAGGRAQYF.

The chain combines TRBV7-2 with TRBJ2-3; 9 nucleotides line up with TRBD2. In germline, CDR1 is SGHTA, CDR2 FQGNSA. This CDR3 is built from 16 residues. The J segment lost 1 base and the V segment lost 1 base, leaving 3 bases of the junction unmatched. The CDR3 loop is CASSLEAGGGTDTQYF. In DNA form, the CDR3 reads TGTGCCAGCAGCTTAGAGGCGGGGGGGGGCACAGATACGCAGTATTTT.

This rearrangement joins TRBV28 to TRBJ2-5, with no clear D. This CDR3 is 12 amino acids long. CDR1 is MDHEN and CDR2 is SYDVKM in the germline V gene. Trimming left V 4 bases short and J 3 bases short, with 6 bases between. This CDR3 reads CASSSGKETQYF. Written as DNA, the CDR3 is TGTGCCAGCAGTTCTGGGAAAGAGACCCAGTACTTC.

This rearrangement joins TRBV6-5 to TRBJ2-7; D perhaps matches TRBD2 (5 bases). The V end lost 5 bases, the J end lost 3 bases, and 14 bases lay between the germline ends. Germline V gene sequence: CDR1 MNHEY, CDR2 SVGAGI. This CDR3 spans 14 amino acids. CDR3 sequence reads: CASSPPGKGYEQYF. CDR3 nucleotides: TGTGCCAGCAGTCCCCCGGGAAAGGGCTACGAGCAGTACTTC.

J is TRBJ2-1 and V is TRBV27, with 12 bases aligning to TRBD2. The CDR3 extends over 15 amino acids. J was trimmed by 9 bases and V by 6 bases; bases with no gene match: 9. In germline, CDR1 is MNHEY, CDR2 SMNVEV (reference sequence). CDR3 loop: CASSSRTSGTFEQFF. CDR3 coding DNA: TGTGCCAGCAGCTCCCGGACTAGCGGGACTTTTGAGCAGTTCTTC.

The CDR3 region is CASSLVTGIAKNIQYF. As DNA, the CDR3 is TGTGCCAGCAGCTTAGTTACCGGGATAGCCAAAAACATTCAGTACTTC. V and J are TRBV7-8 and TRBJ2-4, with D possibly matching TRBD2 (5 bases). The CDR3 loop spans 16 amino acids. Germline CDR1 SGHVS, CDR2 FQNEAQ. The V and J ends lost 1 base and 0 bases respectively, with 10 bases between them.

The chain carries TRBV20-1 and TRBJ2-1; D remains ambiguous. This CDR3 has 15 amino acids. The germline gives CDR1 DFQATT, CDR2 SNEGSKA (reference sequence). V was clipped by 0 bases and J by 7 bases, with 16 bases between them. The CDR3 coding sequence is TGCAGTGCTAGAGATGAGGAGAAATTTAGGAATGAGCAGTTCTTC. Encoded protein: CSARDEEKFRNEQFF.

The rearrangement joins TRBV5-1 to TRBJ2-5, with D possibly being TRBD2 (6 bases). From germline, CDR1 is SGHRS and CDR2 YFSETQ. This CDR3 is built from 14 residues. Trimming removed 4 bases from V and 1 base from J, with 11 bases in between. CDR3 sequence: CASSLPGGQETQYF. For the CDR3, the DNA is TGCGCCAGCAGCCTCCCCGGGGGCCAAGAGACCCAGTACTTC. The variable domain in full, completed from reference TRBV5-1 and TRBJ2-5, reads KAGVTQTPRYLIKTRGQQVTLSCSPISGHRSVSWYQQTPGQGLQFLFEYFSETQRNKGNFPGRFSGRQFSNSRSEMNVSTLELGDSALYLCASSLPGGQETQYFGPGTRLLVL.

This rearrangement joins TRBV12-3 or TRBV12-4 to TRBJ2-2, with 11 bases aligning to TRBD1. The CDR3 is 16 amino acids. The J segment lost 7 bases and the V segment lost 3 bases, leaving 7 bases of the junction unmatched. In nucleotides, the CDR3 is TGTGCCAGCAGTTTTCGGACAGGGGGCTCTGACGGGGAGCTGTTTTTT. Translation gives CASSFRTGGSDGELFF.

This rearrangement joins TRBV15 to TRBJ2-1, with D perhaps matching TRBD2 (5 bases). CDR3 length: 13 amino acids. Germline values: CDR1 LNHNV, CDR2 YYDKDF (reference sequence). Trimming left V 3 bases short and J 10 bases short, with 13 bases between. CDR3 in DNA: TGTGCCACCAGCAGCGTCCGAACGGGGGAGCAGTTCTTC. Translation gives CATSSVRTGEQFF. The variable domain in full, completed from reference TRBV15 and TRBJ2-1, reads DAMVIQNPRYQVTQFGKPVTLSCSQTLNHNVMYWYQQKSSQAPKLLFHYYDKDFNNEADTPDNFQSRRPNTSFCFLDIRSPGLGDTAMYLCATSSVRTGEQFFGPGTRLTVL.

This chain joins TRBV20-1 and TRBJ1-2; D uncertain. Trimming removed 5 bases at V and 0 bases at J, with 10 bases between. Germline lookup yields CDR1 DFQATT and CDR2 SNEGSKA (reference sequence). The CDR3 has 13 amino acids. As DNA, the CDR3 is TGCAGTGCTGCCCACACATCTAACTATGGCTACACCTTC. Translation: CSAAHTSNYGYTF.